These 18 T cell receptor beta chains were sequenced from one sample in a study of shared clonotypes between healthy human individuals. Produced via immunoSEQ multiplex PCR; TCRdb's table is partial and in-frame only. The profile shows about 1,500,000 clones, over 95% of them singletons. Source material: naive CD4+ T cells sorted from blood. Subset of the sample: CD45RA+ positively selected. All receptors come from a man aged 30 to 39 in good health.

V gene TRBV28 combines with J gene TRBJ2-1; TRBD2 matches at 16 bases. Germline V CDR1 and CDR2: MDHEN, SYDVKM. The CDR3 is 17 residues long. The V and J ends lost 1 base and 8 bases, in that order; junction bases with no gene match: 5. The CDR3 protein is CASSLLGTSGRADEQFF. DNA of the CDR3: TGTGCCAGCAGTTTATTGGGGACTAGCGGGAGGGCGGATGAGCAGTTCTTC. The full variable domain, with the rest looked up from reference TRBV28 and TRBJ2-1, is DVKVTQSSRYLVKRTGEKVFLECVQDMDHENMFWYRQDPGLGLRLIYFSYDVKMKEKGDIPEGYSVSREKKERFSLILESASTNQTSMYLCASSLLGTSGRADEQFFGPGTRLTVL.

The chain uses TRBV4-1 and TRBJ1-5; TRBD1 agrees at 8 bases. CDR3 size: 17 residues. Germline V CDR1 and CDR2: MGHRA, YSYEKL. The J segment lost 4 bases and the V segment lost 4 bases, leaving 12 bases of the junction unmatched. Here the CDR3 reads CASSPIDRGSLNQPQHF. The CDR3 bases are TGCGCCAGCAGCCCTATCGACAGGGGTTCCCTAAATCAGCCCCAGCATTTT.

This clone showed up just once. In nucleotides, the CDR3 is TGTGCCAGCAGCTTAACGATTCGGCTAGCGGGAGCAATTGAGCAGTTCTTC. The encoded protein is CASSLTIRLAGAIEQFF. The rearrangement joins TRBV7-3 to TRBJ2-1, with 10 bases matching TRBD2. J was trimmed by 9 bases and V by 0 bases; bases with no gene match: 11. Germline lookup yields CDR1 SGHTA and CDR2 FQGTGA. CDR3 length: 17 residues.

The rearrangement uses TRBV18 and TRBJ1-5; weak D call: TRBD1 (5 bases). Germline V lookup: CDR1 KGHSH, CDR2 LQKENI. This CDR3 comprises 15 residues. Trimming removed 3 bases from V and 6 bases from J, with 15 bases in between. The CDR3 DNA is TGTGCCAGCTCACCCCGGGGGAGTGAAGGTCAGCCCCAGCATTTT. Residues: CASSPRGSEGQPQHF.

V is TRBV29-1 and J is TRBJ1-1; a weak D match, TRBD1 (6 bases). The germline V and J ends were trimmed by 1 base and 1 base, with 10 bases remaining between them. This CDR3 has 14 residues. Germline-derived CDR1 and CDR2 are SQVTM and ANQGSEA. The DNA for the CDR3 is TGCAGCGTTGAAGGGGCAGGGGCGAACACTGAAGCTTTCTTT. Translating it yields CSVEGAGANTEAFF.

This clone was found once. This chain connects TRBV4-1 to TRBJ2-2; D is perhaps TRBD2 (6 bases). CDR1 and CDR2 from the germline V gene are MGHRA and YSYEKL. This CDR3 is 15 amino acids long. Trimming took off 1 base at V and 7 bases at J, with 13 bases between the two ends. The CDR3 protein is CASSQVRGFGGELFF. CDR3 in DNA: TGCGCCAGCAGCCAAGTACGGGGGTTCGGCGGGGAGCTGTTTTTT.

This chain links TRBV14 with TRBJ2-7, with 14 bases identical to TRBD2. V lost 1 base, J lost 4 bases, and 9 bases stayed unmatched. This CDR3 has 18 amino acids. Germline V gives CDR1 SGHDN, CDR2 FVKESK. CDR3 region: CASSQVTSGRALMYEQYF. The CDR3 nucleotides are TGTGCCAGCAGCCAAGTGACTAGCGGGAGGGCCCTTATGTACGAGCAGTACTTC.

This clone was observed a single time. The chain recombines TRBV6-5 with TRBJ1-2, with TRBD1 identical over 7 bases. In germline, CDR1 is MNHEY, CDR2 SVGAGI. The V segment lost 6 bases and the J segment 4 bases; nucleotides outside the gene matches: 8. The CDR3 spans 14 residues. CDR3 residues: CASRPTTGTYGYTF. For the CDR3, the DNA is TGTGCCAGCAGGCCTACGACAGGGACCTATGGCTACACCTTC.

The rearrangement uses TRBV11-2 and TRBJ2-7, with a possible D match to TRBD1 (6 bases). The CDR3 totals 15 residues. CDR1 is SGHAT, CDR2 FQNNGV, per germline. The V end was cut by 6 bases, the J end by 6 bases, with 21 bases between. The CDR3 loop reads CASRKTVDRKGEQYF. CDR3 coding DNA: TGTGCCAGCAGAAAAACAGTGGACAGAAAGGGCGAGCAGTACTTC.

The rearrangement links TRBV5-1 to TRBJ2-5; the match to TRBD1 covers 9 bases. The CDR3 is 15 residues long. Germline values: CDR1 SGHRS, CDR2 YFSETQ. With 1 base clipped from V and 1 base from J, the junction kept 2 bases outside the gene matches. CDR3 loop: CASSLLGQGQETQYF. The CDR3 DNA is TGCGCCAGCAGCTTGTTGGGACAGGGCCAAGAGACCCAGTACTTC.

The V call is TRBV9, the J call TRBJ2-6; no reliable D call. Germline V gene lookup returns CDR1 SGDLS and CDR2 YYNGEE. V was trimmed by 4 bases and J by 2 bases, leaving 10 bases between them. The CDR3 runs 15 residues. The CDR3 DNA sequence: TGTGCCAGCAGCCCCGGAGCTGCTGGGGCCAACGTCCTGACTTTC. Protein sequence: CASSPGAAGANVLTF.

The V call is TRBV9, the J call TRBJ2-7, with 8 bases that match TRBD2. V gave up 3 bases and J gave up 4 bases; unmatched junction bases: 9. The CDR3 loop spans 15 amino acids. Germline V gene sequence: CDR1 SGDLS, CDR2 YYNGEE. CDR3 nucleotides: TGTGCCAGCAGCGGACCTTATGCGGGAGGATACGAGCAGTACTTC. Its protein is CASSGPYAGGYEQYF.

The chain carries TRBV9 and TRBJ2-3; TRBD2 aligns across 14 bases. V shed 4 bases and J 6 bases; nucleotides not matched to a gene: 7. The CDR3 is made up of 16 amino acids. CDR1 SGDLS and CDR2 YYNGEE come from the germline V gene. CDR3 nucleotides: TGTGCCAGCAGCCCGACTAGCGGGAGGGCCGCCGATACGCAGTATTTT. Translating gives CASSPTSGRAADTQYF.

A remark on this clone: Mismatch with germline at one junction end may stem from a read error. The rearrangement links TRBV10-3 to TRBJ2-2; D is undetermined. Germline V gene lookup returns CDR1 ENHRY and CDR2 SYGVKD. The CDR3 is made up of 13 amino acids. This chain's CDR3 is CASSSEVGGELFF. The CDR3 bases are TGTGCCAGCAGTTCCGAGGTGGGAGGGGAGCTGTTTTTT.

The V gene is TRBV28, the J gene TRBJ2-7; 7 nucleotides match TRBD1. CDR3 length equals 14 residues. Germline V gives CDR1 MDHEN, CDR2 SYDVKM. The V gene end was trimmed by 7 bases and the J gene end by 3 bases; junction bases not matched to a gene: 9. The CDR3 region has the DNA TGTGCCAGCAACCGTGACAGGGTGAGCTACGAGCAGTACTTC. Protein: CASNRDRVSYEQYF.

This chain connects TRBV19 to TRBJ2-3; TRBD2 is a possible D gene (6 bases). Germline V lookup: CDR1 LNHDA, CDR2 SQIVND (reference sequence). CDR3 length: 14 residues. The V gene lost 5 bases and the J gene lost 1 base, with 10 bases spanning the gap. DNA for the CDR3: TGTGCCAGTAGTGTGCCGGGAGGCACAGATACGCAGTATTTT. Its protein is CASSVPGGTDTQYF.

This rearrangement joins TRBV7-3 to TRBJ2-5; D not certain. This CDR3 contains 13 residues. V was shortened by 4 bases and J by 2 bases, with 8 bases between the two germline ends. Germline lookup yields CDR1 SGHTA and CDR2 FQGTGA. CDR3 sequence reads: CASSSRTQETQYF. CDR3 coding DNA: TGTGCCAGCAGCTCTCGAACACAAGAGACCCAGTACTTC.

CDR3 DNA: TGTGCCAGCAGTGAGAGATACAATCAGCCCCAGCATTTT. It yields the protein CASSERYNQPQHF. The genes are TRBV25-1 and TRBJ1-5; D uncertain. The length of the CDR3 is 13 residues. V was trimmed by 3 bases and J by 3 bases, leaving 6 bases between them. The germline V gene encodes CDR1 MGHDK and CDR2 SYGVNS.